This is a list of T cell receptor beta chains from one sample in a study of PD-1 blockade in classical Hodgkin lymphoma. The assay was immunoSEQ multiplex PCR, and TCRdb's table has in-frame clones only and misses some. The repertoire holds roughly 32,000 clones, 82% seen once, with around a third in the top ten. The source was peripheral blood mononuclear cells (PBMCs), collected at baseline. Every receptor here comes from a human donor with classical Hodgkin lymphoma. Each CDR3 is given with its conserved first and last residue. A D gene is named only where the DNA matches it firmly. The size of a clone is reported for some rows only, either as once, few or many, or as a class for expanded clones.

d_call	j_call	clone_size	v_call	cdr3_nt	cdr3_aa
NA	TRBJ2-5	NA	TRBV9	TGTGCCAGCAGCGTAGGGGGAAGGGAGACCCAGTACTTC	CASSVGGRETQYF
NA	TRBJ1-2	NA	TRBV5-6	TGTGCCAGCAGCTTGAGGGGCAACTATGGCTACACCTTC	CASSLRGNYGYTF
NA	TRBJ2-1	NA	TRBV7-9	TGTGCCAGCAGCTTAGAAGATCAAGGCCTACACAATGAGCAGTTCTTC	CASSLEDQGLHNEQFF
NA	TRBJ1-2	NA	TRBV29-1	TGCAGCGTTGAACCCGAGGGGGGACCCGGTGGCTACACCTTC	CSVEPEGGPGGYTF
NA	TRBJ2-3	NA	TRBV6-5	TGTGCCAGCAGGGATTTGTTGGATACGCAGTATTTT	CASRDLLDTQYF
NA	TRBJ2-7	NA	TRBV14	TGTGCCAGCAGCCAAGGGACCGAGCAGTACTTC	CASSQGTEQYF
TRBD2	TRBJ2-7	NA	TRBV10-3	TGTGCCATCAGGGGCCTAGCGGGGAACGAGCAGTACTTC	CAIRGLAGNEQYF
NA	TRBJ2-5	NA	TRBV7-7	TGTGCCAGCAGCTTAGGGGGGGTTTCGGGAGAGACCCAGTACTTC	CASSLGGVSGETQYF
TRBD2	TRBJ2-3	once	TRBV5-1	TGCGCCAGCACTCCCTCAGCGGGGTGGAGCACAGATACGCAGTATTTT	CASTPSAGWSTDTQYF
NA	TRBJ2-5	NA	TRBV18	TGTGCCAGCTCACCGGGCAGGGGAGGGGAGACCCAGTACTTC	CASSPGRGGETQYF
TRBD1	TRBJ1-3	NA	TRBV19	TGTGCCAGTATACGAGACAGGGCTGGAAACACCATATATTTT	CASIRDRAGNTIYF
NA	TRBJ1-2	NA	TRBV29-1	TGCAGCGGCCGATCGCAGGAGAATGGCTACACCTTC	CSGRSQENGYTF
NA	TRBJ1-4	NA	TRBV18	TGTGCCAGCTCACGGGGGGCGGACGAAAAACTGTTTTTT	CASSRGADEKLFF
NA	TRBJ1-1	NA	TRBV7-3	TGTGCCAGCAGCTCAGGGGTGGGCACTGAAGCTTTCTTT	CASSSGVGTEAFF
NA	TRBJ2-5	NA	TRBV30	TGTGCCTGGAGTGGCAGTAAAGAGACCCAGTACTTC	CAWSGSKETQYF
NA	TRBJ2-3	NA	TRBV7-9	TGTGCCAGCAGCTTAGGTGAGCCAGATACGCAGTATTTT	CASSLGEPDTQYF
NA	TRBJ1-2	NA	TRBV4-3	TGCGCCAGCAGCCAAGATTTAAGACAGGAGACTTATGGCTACACCTTC	CASSQDLRQETYGYTF
NA	TRBJ1-1	NA	TRBV7-2	TGTGCCAGCAGCTTAGAGCAGGCTACTGAAGCTTTCTTT	CASSLEQATEAFF
NA	TRBJ1-1	few	TRBV2	TGTGCCAGCAGGGTCAGTTTAACTGAAGCTTTCTTT	CASRVSLTEAFF
NA	TRBJ1-5	few	TRBV6-5	TGTGCCAGCAGTTACTCGGAGGGGGGTCAGCCCCAGCATTTT	CASSYSEGGQPQHF
NA	TRBJ2-7	NA	TRBV11-2	TGTGCCAGCAGCGTGCTCCAGGGGTGGCACGAGCAGTACTTC	CASSVLQGWHEQYF
NA	TRBJ1-5	NA	TRBV9	TGTGCCAGCAGCGTAGCGGGGGACGACGGTCAGCCCCAGCATTTT	CASSVAGDDGQPQHF
NA	TRBJ1-1	NA	TRBV4-3	TGCGCCAGCAGCCCATCGGCGAGGGACACTGAAGCTTTCTTT	CASSPSARDTEAFF
TRBD1	TRBJ2-2	NA	TRBV5-1	TGCGCCAGCAGCCCCAGACAGGGGCACACCGGGGAGCTGTTTTTT	CASSPRQGHTGELFF
NA	TRBJ2-1	NA	TRBV18	TGTGCCAGCTCGCCCTATGAAACTAGTGGTCTGTTCTTC	CASSPYETSGLFF
TRBD2	TRBJ2-1	NA	TRBV4-3	TGCGCCAGCAGCCGCAACGGGGGGGCCGGTGAGCAGTTCTTC	CASSRNGGAGEQFF
TRBD1	TRBJ2-3	NA	TRBV6-1	TGTGCCAGCAGTGAAGTTGTGGGACAGGGGAGAGATACGCAGTATTTT	CASSEVVGQGRDTQYF
TRBD2	TRBJ2-5	NA	TRBV7-7	TGTGCTAGCAGCTTAGGGTCCGGGGGGATCAGGGAGACCCAGTACTTC	CASSLGSGGIRETQYF
NA	TRBJ1-2	NA	TRBV2	TGTGCCAGTACTACTGGGGGCTATGGCTACACCTTC	CASTTGGYGYTF
NA	TRBJ2-5	NA	TRBV7-8	TGTGCCAGCAGCTTAGGTCAGCAAGAGACCCAGTACTTC	CASSLGQQETQYF
TRBD1	TRBJ1-4	NA	TRBV2	TGTGCCAGCAGCGGACAGGGGGCGACTAATGAAAAACTGTTTTTT	CASSGQGATNEKLFF
NA	TRBJ1-4	NA	TRBV11-1	TGTGCCAGCAGCTTATCTGGCGACGCGGGAAAACTGTTTTTT	CASSLSGDAGKLFF
TRBD1	TRBJ1-1	NA	TRBV18	TGTGCCAGCTCACAAGACAGGGGGAACACTGAAGCTTTCTTT	CASSQDRGNTEAFF
TRBD1	TRBJ2-7	NA	TRBV5-1	TGCGCCAGCAGCTTGTTGGGACAGGGTGTGGGTTACGAGCAGTACTTC	CASSLLGQGVGYEQYF
NA	TRBJ1-6	NA	TRBV16	TGTGCCAGCAGCCAATCGGTGGGGATATATAATTCACCCCTCCACTTT	CASSQSVGIYNSPLHF
NA	TRBJ1-1	NA	TRBV5-1	TGCGCCAGCCGGGGCGGATCCGCGACTGTAATGAACACTGAAGCTTTCTTT	CASRGGSATVMNTEAFF
NA	TRBJ1-3	NA	TRBV2	TGTGCCAGCAGTGAAGCGCCATTCTCCACCATATATTTT	CASSEAPFSTIYF
TRBD1	TRBJ1-1	NA	TRBV18	TGTGCCAGCTCACCTCAGGGGGGCACTGAAGCTTTCTTT	CASSPQGGTEAFF
NA	TRBJ1-2	NA	TRBV30	TGTGCCTGGAGTTTCAGGGCTTATGGCTACACCTTC	CAWSFRAYGYTF
NA	TRBJ1-2	NA	TRBV2	TGTGCCAGCAGTGAAGCTCCGGCCGTTACGATCTATGGCTACACCTTC	CASSEAPAVTIYGYTF
NA	TRBJ1-5	few	TRBV6-6	TGTGCCAGCAGTTTCATCCCCAGGGTGAGCAATCAGCCCCAGCATTTT	CASSFIPRVSNQPQHF
NA	TRBJ2-5	NA	TRBV15	TGTGCCACCAGCCGAGACACCCAAGAGACCCAGTACTTC	CATSRDTQETQYF
TRBD2	TRBJ2-5	NA	TRBV28	TGTGCCAGCAGTTTATCTGTAGCGGGTTCGAAGTTAGAGACCCAGTACTTC	CASSLSVAGSKLETQYF
TRBD1	TRBJ1-5	NA	TRBV7-2	TGTGCCAGCAGCCGACAGGGGGGAGGGCAGCCCCAGCATTTT	CASSRQGGGQPQHF
NA	TRBJ2-7	NA	TRBV2	TGTGCCAGCAGTTTAGAGGCACTGCGGGGCGAGCAGTACTTC	CASSLEALRGEQYF
TRBD2	TRBJ2-4	NA	TRBV19	TGTGCCAGTAGTATAGCGGGGGGAACCAAAAACATTCAGTACTTC	CASSIAGGTKNIQYF
TRBD2	TRBJ2-7	NA	TRBV6-1	TGTGCCAGCAGTGAACCCGGGGGGAACTCCTACGAGCAGTACTTC	CASSEPGGNSYEQYF
NA	TRBJ2-3	NA	TRBV7-2	TGTGCCAGCAGCTTAGGGAGAACAGATACGCAGTATTTT	CASSLGRTDTQYF
TRBD1	TRBJ1-5	few	TRBV6-1	TGTGCCAGCAGCCAAACAGGGGGGGATCAGCCCCAGCATTTT	CASSQTGGDQPQHF
NA	TRBJ1-3	NA	TRBV30	TGTGCCTGGAGTGTAAGTGTCTATGGAAACACCATATATTTT	CAWSVSVYGNTIYF
NA	TRBJ2-1	NA	TRBV5-3	TGTGCCAGAAGCCCGCAGGGGCCCTACAATGAGCAGTTCTTC	CARSPQGPYNEQFF
NA	TRBJ2-7	NA	TRBV6-1	TGTGCCAGCACGGGGATACACGAGCAGTACTTC	CASTGIHEQYF